The clone carrying this T cell receptor beta chain has just a few counts. Its matching antigen is unknown. The data derive from a study of T-cell memory formation after mild COVID-19. Study-level background: TCR clusters largely stayed donor specific.

Trimming left V 2 bases short and J 2 bases short, with 10 bases between. Germline V gene data show CDR1 as KGHSH and CDR2 as LQKENI. This CDR3 is 14 amino acids long. Study-wide findings and caveats: Some clones that responded turned up in pre-infection memory, which suggests that cross-reactive memory joined in.

cDNA libraries for TCR alpha and TCR beta, carrying sample barcodes and UMIs, came from 5'RACE with constant-segment primers. TCRdb ran MiXCR on the 5' RACE reads and lists one entry per CDR3 protein. The repertoire holds almost 550,000 distinct CDR3 sequences, with roughly 20% as singletons. V usage is TRBV18 and J usage is TRBJ2-7, with D tentatively TRBD1 or TRBD2 (6 bases each). The sequenced sample was PBMCs or a T cell subset sorted from them (not recorded which). This clonotype was obtained from an adult woman who had mild COVID-19 (a few samples of this study predate the infection). Cell type and time point are not known. Here the CDR3 DNA reads TGTGCCAGCTCACCAAACAGGGAGGCCTACGAGCAGTACTTC. Translation gives CASSPNREAYEQYF.